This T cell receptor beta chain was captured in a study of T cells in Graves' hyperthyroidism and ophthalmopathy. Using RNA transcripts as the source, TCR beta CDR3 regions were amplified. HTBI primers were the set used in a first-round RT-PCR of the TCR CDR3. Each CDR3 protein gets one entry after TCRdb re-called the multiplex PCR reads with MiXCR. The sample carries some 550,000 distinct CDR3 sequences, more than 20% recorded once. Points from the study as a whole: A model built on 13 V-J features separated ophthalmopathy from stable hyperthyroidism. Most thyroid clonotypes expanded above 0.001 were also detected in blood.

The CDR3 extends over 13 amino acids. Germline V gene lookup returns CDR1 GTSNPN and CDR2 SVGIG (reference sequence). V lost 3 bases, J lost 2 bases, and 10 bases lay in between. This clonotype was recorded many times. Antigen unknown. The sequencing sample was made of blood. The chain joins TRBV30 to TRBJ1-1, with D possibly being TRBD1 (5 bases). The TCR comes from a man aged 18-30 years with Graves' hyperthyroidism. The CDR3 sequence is CAWSRGPNTEAFF. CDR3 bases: TGTGCCTGGAGCCGGGGACCAAACACTGAAGCTTTCTTT.